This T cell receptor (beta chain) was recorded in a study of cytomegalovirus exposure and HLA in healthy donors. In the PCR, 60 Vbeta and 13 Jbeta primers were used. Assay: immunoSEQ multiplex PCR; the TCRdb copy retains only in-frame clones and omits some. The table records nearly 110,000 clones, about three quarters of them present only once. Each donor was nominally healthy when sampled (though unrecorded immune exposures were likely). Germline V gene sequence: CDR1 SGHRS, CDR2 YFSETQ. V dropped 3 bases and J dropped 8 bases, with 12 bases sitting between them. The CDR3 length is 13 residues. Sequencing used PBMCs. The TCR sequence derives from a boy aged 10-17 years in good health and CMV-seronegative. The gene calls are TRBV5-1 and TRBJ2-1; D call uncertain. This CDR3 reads CASSYPLAYEQFF. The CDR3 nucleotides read TGCGCCAGCAGCTACCCGCTGGCCTATGAGCAGTTCTTC.